Following are 13 T cell receptor beta chains from one sample sequenced in a study of radiotherapy plus CTLA-4 blockade in lung cancer. Repertoires were generated with immunoSEQ multiplex PCR, while TCRdb's copy carries only in-frame clones and drops some. This table holds roughly 130,000 clones, around 90% found once. The sequencing used peripheral blood, collected from a patient treated with radiotherapy plus ipilimumab. The receptors stem from a human donor with non-small cell lung cancer that progressed on radiotherapy plus ipilimumab.

This clone was seen a handful of times. This chain joins TRBV11-2 and TRBJ2-1, with D unclear. There are 13 residues in the CDR3. V shed 1 base and J shed 5 bases, with 6 bases lying between them. Germline values: CDR1 SGHAT, CDR2 FQNNGV. The CDR3 sequence is CASSLGSDNEQFF. CDR3 sequence (DNA): TGTGCCAGCAGCTTAGGGTCGGACAATGAGCAGTTCTTC.

The chain couples TRBV7-9 to TRBJ2-5; D may be TRBD1 (5 bases). CDR3 length: 15 amino acids. Germline values: CDR1 SEHNR, CDR2 FQNEAQ (reference sequence). V lost 3 bases to trimming and J lost 2 bases, with 13 bases between them. This CDR3 is CASSFQGAGQETQYF. The CDR3 DNA sequence: TGTGCCAGCAGCTTTCAAGGGGCAGGACAAGAGACCCAGTACTTC.

The chain is built from TRBV9 and TRBJ2-2, with 8 bases that match TRBD2. Germline V CDR1 and CDR2: SGDLS, YYNGEE. V dropped 0 bases and J dropped 6; count of bases not matched to a gene: 7. CDR3 length: 16 amino acids. The CDR3 DNA reads as TGTGCCAGCAGCGTAGAACAAGCGGGAGTCCCCGGGGAGCTGTTTTTT. Translating gives CASSVEQAGVPGELFF. The variable domain in full, completed from reference TRBV9 and TRBJ2-2, reads DSGVTQTPKHLITATGQRVTLRCSPRSGDLSVYWYQQSLDQGLQFLIQYYNGEERAKGNILERFSAQQFPDLHSELNLSSLELGDSALYFCASSVEQAGVPGELFFGEGSRLTVL.

The chain is built from TRBV7-2 and TRBJ2-4; D perhaps matches TRBD2 (5 bases). This CDR3 is built from 14 residues. Trimming cost V 1 base and J 6 bases, with 10 bases left between them. Germline V CDR1 and CDR2: SGHTA, FQGNSA. The CDR3 sequence is CASSLGGLLNIQYF. In DNA form, the CDR3 reads TGTGCCAGCAGCTTAGGCGGGCTTCTAAACATTCAGTACTTC.

The chain has TRBV9 and TRBJ2-4; 9 bases fit TRBD1. V lost 3 bases, J lost 7 bases, and 5 bases stayed unmatched. The germline V gene has CDR1 SGDLS and CDR2 YYNGEE. The CDR3 is made up of 14 amino acids. The CDR3 bases are TGTGCCAGCAGCGGGACAGGGGCATTGAACATTCAGTACTTC. This codes for CASSGTGALNIQYF.

This CDR3 is CASSLVSNYGYTF. In DNA form, the CDR3 reads TGTGCCAGCAGCTTGGTCTCGAACTATGGCTACACCTTC. This chain links TRBV5-6 with TRBJ1-2, with D unresolved. Germline V gene data show CDR1 as SGHDT and CDR2 as YYEEEE. Trimming pared 0 bases from V and 2 bases from J, leaving 5 bases between. CDR3 length equals 13 residues.

CDR3 region: CASSPWRSTDTQYF. The CDR3 DNA is TGTGCCAGCTCACCCTGGAGGTCCACAGATACGCAGTATTTT. V gene TRBV18 combines with J gene TRBJ2-3; D is possibly TRBD2 (5 bases). This CDR3 contains 14 residues. V dropped 3 bases and J dropped 2 bases, with 9 bases sitting between them. Per the germline V gene, CDR1 is KGHSH and CDR2 is LQKENI.

This rearrangement joins TRBV2 to TRBJ1-1; D unclear. The CDR3 length is 14 residues. Between the trimmed V and J ends, which lost 6 bases and 0 bases, there was a span of 11 bases. The germline CDR1 and CDR2 sequences are SNHLY and FYNNEI. As DNA, the CDR3 is TGTGCCAGCAGGATACAACCTATGAACACTGAAGCTTTCTTT. Translation gives CASRIQPMNTEAFF. Full variable domain (missing parts from reference TRBV2 and TRBJ1-1): EPEVTQTPSHQVTQMGQEVILRCVPISNHLYFYWYRQILGQKVEFLVSFYNNEISEKSEIFDDQFSVERPDGSNFTLKIRSTKLEDSAMYFCASRIQPMNTEAFFGQGTRLTVV.

This chain joins TRBV29-1 and TRBJ2-3, with 10 nucleotides matching TRBD2. The CDR3 has 14 residues. Looked up from germline, CDR1 is SQVTM and CDR2 is ANQGSEA. V trimming: 5 bases; J trimming: 4 bases; junction bases outside the gene matches: 6. The CDR3 region is CSVPLAGDADTQYF. DNA of the CDR3: TGCAGCGTTCCTCTAGCGGGAGATGCAGATACGCAGTATTTT.

The chain carries TRBV27 and TRBJ1-1, with 7 bases matching TRBD1. This CDR3 comprises 13 residues. V was pared by 8 bases and J by 2 bases, with 5 bases of the junction left unmatched. Germline V CDR1 and CDR2: MNHEY, SMNVEV (reference sequence). The CDR3: CASRDRPNTEAFF. CDR3 coding DNA: TGTGCCAGCCGGGACAGACCCAACACTGAAGCTTTCTTT.

The chain recombines TRBV6-6 with TRBJ2-2; 7 bases are shared with TRBD1. The CDR3 runs to 15 residues. Germline V CDR1 and CDR2: MNHNY, SVGAGI (reference sequence). V was pared by 5 bases and J by 1 base, with 4 bases of the junction left unmatched. The CDR3 sequence is CASSLGQENTGELFF. CDR3 nucleotides: TGTGCCAGCAGTCTTGGACAGGAGAACACCGGGGAGCTGTTTTTT.

The V call is TRBV7-9, the J call TRBJ2-3, with D unclear. The CDR3 contains 15 residues. Germline assignment: CDR1 SEHNR and CDR2 FQNEAQ (reference sequence). V gave up 4 bases and J gave up 1 base, with 12 bases separating them. This chain's CDR3 is CASSYLVRRTDTQYF. CDR3 coding DNA: TGTGCCAGCAGCTATTTAGTTCGTCGCACAGATACGCAGTATTTT.

There are a few counts of this clone. The chain links TRBV7-3 to TRBJ2-3; 7 nucleotides agree with TRBD2. The V gene's germline CDR1 is SGHTA and CDR2 FQGTGA. The CDR3 sequence is 17 residues long. Trimming took 5 bases from V and 4 from J; bases not matched to a gene: 15. CDR3 region: CASSHRAGREIPDTQYF. The CDR3 nucleotides are TGTGCCAGCAGCCATAGGGCGGGGCGGGAGATCCCAGATACGCAGTATTTT. The full variable domain, with the rest looked up from reference TRBV7-3 and TRBJ2-3, is GAGVSQTPSNKVTEKGKYVELRCDPISGHTALYWYRQSLGQGPEFLIYFQGTGAADDSGLPNDRFFAVRPEGSVSTLKIQRTERGDSAVYLCASSHRAGREIPDTQYFGPGTRLTVL.